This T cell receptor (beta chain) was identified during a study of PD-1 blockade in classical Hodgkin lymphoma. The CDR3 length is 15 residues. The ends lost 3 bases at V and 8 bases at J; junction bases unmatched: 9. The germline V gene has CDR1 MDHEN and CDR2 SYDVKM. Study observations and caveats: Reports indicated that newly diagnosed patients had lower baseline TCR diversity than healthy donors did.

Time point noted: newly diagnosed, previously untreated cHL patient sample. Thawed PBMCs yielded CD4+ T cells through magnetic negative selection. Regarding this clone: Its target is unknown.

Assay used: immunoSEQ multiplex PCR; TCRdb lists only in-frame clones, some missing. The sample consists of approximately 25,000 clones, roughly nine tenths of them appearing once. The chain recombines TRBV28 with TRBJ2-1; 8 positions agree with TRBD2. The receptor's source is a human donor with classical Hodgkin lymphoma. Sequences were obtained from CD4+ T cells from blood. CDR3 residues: CASSLGPLAGYEQFF. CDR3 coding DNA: TGTGCCAGCAGTTTGGGTCCCCTAGCGGGCTATGAGCAGTTCTTC. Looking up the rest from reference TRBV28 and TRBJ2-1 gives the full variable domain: DVKVTQSSRYLVKRTGEKVFLECVQDMDHENMFWYRQDPGLGLRLIYFSYDVKMKEKGDIPEGYSVSREKKERFSLILESASTNQTSMYLCASSLGPLAGYEQFFGPGTRLTVL.